What follows are 15 T cell receptor beta chains derived from one specimen sequenced in a study of blood T cell repertoires in COVID-19. The assay was immunoSEQ multiplex PCR, and TCRdb's table has in-frame clones only and misses some. The sample yields tens of thousands of clones, approximately 80% seen once. Sequences were obtained from peripheral blood. Source of these receptors: a man aged 45-60 years with COVID-19, enrolled during active disease.

V usage is TRBV5-1 and J usage is TRBJ2-1; perhaps TRBD2 as D (6 bases). Germline V lookup: CDR1 SGHRS, CDR2 YFSETQ. Trimming took 1 base from V and 7 from J, leaving 15 bases between them. This CDR3 comprises 15 residues. The CDR3 region is CASSLRGGGGNEQFF. CDR3 coding DNA: TGCGCCAGCAGCTTGAGGGGAGGAGGAGGAAATGAGCAGTTCTTC.

CDR3: CASSLESGSSYNSPLHF. CDR3 coding DNA: TGCGCCAGCAGCTTGGAGTCGGGGAGCTCCTATAATTCACCCCTCCACTTT. V is TRBV5-1 and J is TRBJ1-6, with no clear D. The CDR3 has 17 amino acids. CDR1 SGHRS and CDR2 YFSETQ come from the germline V gene. V was pared by 0 bases and J by 0 bases, with 10 bases between. Filled out from reference TRBV5-1 and TRBJ1-6, the complete variable domain reads KAGVTQTPRYLIKTRGQQVTLSCSPISGHRSVSWYQQTPGQGLQFLFEYFSETQRNKGNFPGRFSGRQFSNSRSEMNVSTLELGDSALYLCASSLESGSSYNSPLHFGNGTRLTVT.

This chain joins TRBV6-6 and TRBJ2-7; TRBD1 is a possible D gene (6 bases). Germline CDR1 reads MNHNY; CDR2 reads SVGAGI (reference sequence). V was cut by 5 bases and J by 7 bases, with 9 bases left in between. This CDR3 has 11 amino acids. In DNA form, the CDR3 reads TGTGCCAGCAGTGCGGACAGTGAGCAGTACTTC. Encoded protein: CASSADSEQYF.

The V and J genes are TRBV19 and TRBJ1-1, with 8 bases lining up with TRBD1. J lost 1 base, V lost 5 bases, and 6 bases had no gene match. Germline CDR1 LNHDA, CDR2 SQIVND (reference sequence). The CDR3 is 15 residues long. As DNA, the CDR3 is TGTGCCAGTAGTGCCAGGGGGCTGAGGAACACTGAAGCTTTCTTT. It codes for CASSARGLRNTEAFF.

CDR3 bases: TGTGCCAGCAGCACGCGACAGAACACTGAAGCTTTCTTT. Protein: CASSTRQNTEAFF. J is TRBJ1-1 and V is TRBV9; D ambiguous. CDR1 is SGDLS and CDR2 is YYNGEE in the germline V gene. There are 13 residues in the CDR3. V was shortened by 4 bases and J by 1 base, with 8 bases between the two germline ends.

The chain couples TRBV7-9 to TRBJ1-1, with 8 bases aligning to TRBD1. The V segment lost 5 bases and the J segment 4 bases; nucleotides outside the gene matches: 6. The germline gives CDR1 SEHNR, CDR2 FQNEAQ (reference sequence). The CDR3 totals 14 residues. The CDR3 nucleotides read TGTGCCAGCAGCGCCCGACAGGGGTTCACTGAAGCTTTCTTT. It is translated as CASSARQGFTEAFF.

The V and J genes are TRBV2 and TRBJ2-1, with D maybe TRBD2 (6 bases). This CDR3 is built from 13 residues. Germline CDR1 reads SNHLY; CDR2 reads FYNNEI. V dropped 7 bases and J dropped 3 bases, with 10 bases sitting between them. The CDR3 protein is CASIRGLYNEQFF. The DNA of the CDR3 is TGTGCCAGCATACGGGGACTCTACAATGAGCAGTTCTTC.

The chain links TRBV5-1 to TRBJ2-3; tentative D call: TRBD2 (5 bases). CDR3 size: 14 residues. Germline CDR1 is SGHRS and CDR2 is YFSETQ. V was pared by 4 bases and J by 3 bases, with 12 bases between. CDR3 amino acids: CASSQTKSTDTQYF. The CDR3 nucleotides are TGCGCCAGCAGCCAGACTAAGAGTACAGATACGCAGTATTTT.

The V gene is TRBV9, the J gene TRBJ2-2; possible D gene TRBD2, 6 bases. The CDR3 consists of 15 residues. Trimming took 0 bases from V and 5 from J, leaving 11 bases between them. Germline CDR1 SGDLS, CDR2 YYNGEE. CDR3 amino acids: CASSVGRGGTGELFF. CDR3 DNA sequence: TGTGCCAGCAGCGTAGGTAGGGGAGGAACCGGGGAGCTGTTTTTT.

This rearrangement joins TRBV19 to TRBJ2-2, with D perhaps TRBD2 (6 bases). The CDR3 runs to 16 residues. V lost 1 base, J lost 0 bases, and 9 bases lay in between. Looked up from germline, CDR1 is LNHDA and CDR2 is SQIVND (reference sequence). The CDR3 bases are TGTGCCAGTAGTATAGGTTGGGGGGCGAACACCGGGGAGCTGTTTTTT. Residues: CASSIGWGANTGELFF.

The chain joins TRBV6-1 to TRBJ1-3; a possible D gene is TRBD1 (5 bases). Germline V gene data show CDR1 as MNHNS and CDR2 as SASEGT. Deletions cut 0 bases from V and 1 base from J, with 25 bases between. CDR3 length: 21 amino acids. CDR3 nucleotides: TGTGCCAGCAGTGAAGCGTCGATTTGGGGACTCTCCTCAGGGTCTGGAAACACCATATATTTT. It is translated as CASSEASIWGLSSGSGNTIYF.

This clone was found a few times. This chain uses TRBV28 with TRBJ1-2, with D maybe TRBD1 (6 bases). Between the trimmed V and J ends, which lost 6 bases and 3 bases, there was a span of 11 bases. The CDR3 length is 13 residues. CDR1 and CDR2 from the germline V gene are MDHEN and SYDVKM. CDR3 in DNA: TGTGCCAGCAGGGTTGGACAGCACTATGGCTACACCTTC. Translation gives CASRVGQHYGYTF.

The CDR3 sequence: CASSFGDRVDPETQYF. The DNA for the CDR3 is TGTGCCAGCAGCTTTGGGGACAGGGTTGACCCAGAGACCCAGTACTTC. This sequence joins TRBV11-1 and TRBJ2-5; 9 bases match TRBD1. There are 16 residues in the CDR3. CDR1 and CDR2 from the germline V gene are SGHAT and FQDESV (reference sequence). V gave up 3 bases and J gave up 4 bases; unmatched junction bases: 9.

The rearrangement joins TRBV9 to TRBJ1-5; D remains unclear. Germline V gene data show CDR1 as SGDLS and CDR2 as YYNGEE. CDR3 length equals 13 residues. The V gene lost 3 bases and the J gene lost 3 bases, with 7 bases spanning the gap. In nucleotides, the CDR3 is TGTGCCAGCAGCGGAGGGCTCAATCAGCCCCAGCATTTT. It translates to CASSGGLNQPQHF.

The chain links TRBV2 to TRBJ1-5; tentative D call: TRBD1 (5 bases). Germline V gene data show CDR1 as SNHLY and CDR2 as FYNNEI. V lost 3 bases and J 6 bases, leaving 9 bases between the germline ends. This CDR3 contains 13 residues. The CDR3 DNA reads as TGTGCCAGCAGTGAGGCAGGGTTTCAGCCCCAGCATTTT. It yields the protein CASSEAGFQPQHF.